Following are 25 T cell receptor beta chains from one sample sequenced in a study of cytomegalovirus exposure and HLA in healthy donors. The study ran its PCR with 60 Vbeta and 13 Jbeta primers. Some clones are missing from TCRdb's copy, which holds only in-frame ones; the method was immunoSEQ multiplex PCR. There are approximately 160,000 clones in the sample; around 72% occur only once, and approximately 1.5% lies in the top ten. The specimen sequenced was PBMCs. These receptors were taken from a man aged 45 to 65 in good health and CMV-seronegative.

V is TRBV4-1 and J is TRBJ2-2, with 10 bases fitting TRBD1. With V trimmed by 2 bases and J by 5 bases, 5 bases remained unmatched. The CDR3 spans 16 residues. CDR1 MGHRA and CDR2 YSYEKL come from the germline V gene. Here the CDR3 reads CASSQSGTGETGELFF. DNA of the CDR3: TGCGCCAGCAGCCAATCGGGGACAGGGGAAACCGGGGAGCTGTTTTTT.

The chain has TRBV6-1 and TRBJ2-7, with 9 positions matching TRBD1. Germline V lookup: CDR1 MNHNS, CDR2 SASEGT. Germline trimming cut 5 bases from V and 2 bases from J; bases unmatched to any gene: 7. The CDR3 extends over 15 amino acids. CDR3 sequence: CASSSRQGGAYEQYF. The CDR3 DNA follows: TGTGCCAGCAGTTCACGACAGGGGGGGGCCTACGAGCAGTACTTC.

V usage is TRBV4-1 and J usage is TRBJ1-2; the D is unclear. The V gene's germline CDR1 is MGHRA and CDR2 YSYEKL. This CDR3 spans 16 amino acids. V was cut by 1 base and J by 3 bases, with 15 bases left in between. The CDR3 sequence: CASSQAPRELYYGYTF. In nucleotides, the CDR3 is TGCGCCAGCAGCCAAGCCCCCCGGGAGCTATACTATGGCTACACCTTC.

The rearrangement joins TRBV6-5 to TRBJ1-2; D is possibly TRBD1 (6 bases). V was pared by 6 bases and J by 6 bases, with 14 bases between. CDR1 and CDR2 from the germline V gene are MNHEY and SVGAGI. This CDR3 spans 13 amino acids. The CDR3 spells CASSRTGPDGYTF. CDR3 in DNA: TGTGCCAGCAGCCGTACAGGGCCGGATGGCTACACCTTC.

V and J are TRBV7-3 and TRBJ2-4, with D perhaps TRBD1 (5 bases). Trimming took off 2 bases at V and 6 bases at J, with 8 bases between the two ends. The CDR3 loop spans 13 amino acids. CDR1 and CDR2 (germline): SGHTA, FQGTGA. CDR3 region: CASSLGQGNIQYF. The CDR3 bases are TGTGCCAGCAGCTTAGGTCAGGGAAACATTCAGTACTTC.

This clone was seen just once. The chain recombines TRBV5-1 with TRBJ2-3, with 10 bases identical to TRBD2. This CDR3 comprises 15 residues. CDR1 and CDR2 from the germline V gene are SGHRS and YFSETQ. V lost 2 bases, J lost 2 bases, and 2 bases stayed unmatched. The CDR3 bases are TGCGCCAGCAGCTTACTAGCGGGGCACACAGATACGCAGTATTTT. Its protein product is CASSLLAGHTDTQYF.

The rearrangement joins TRBV9 to TRBJ2-1, with D maybe TRBD1 (6 bases). CDR3 length: 15 residues. The germline V gene encodes CDR1 SGDLS and CDR2 YYNGEE. Trimming removed 3 bases from V and 6 bases from J, with 16 bases in between. In DNA, the CDR3 is TGTGCCAGCAGCGCCGGAGATAGGACAGTCAATGAGCAGTTCTTC. Translated, it gives CASSAGDRTVNEQFF. Together with reference TRBV9 and TRBJ2-1, the CDR3 gives the full variable domain: DSGVTQTPKHLITATGQRVTLRCSPRSGDLSVYWYQQSLDQGLQFLIQYYNGEERAKGNILERFSAQQFPDLHSELNLSSLELGDSALYFCASSAGDRTVNEQFFGPGTRLTVL.

The chain uses TRBV7-2 and TRBJ2-7; TRBD2 matches 11 bases. Germline V lookup: CDR1 SGHTA, CDR2 FQGNSA. CDR3 size: 14 residues. V trimming: 1 base; J trimming: 4 bases; junction bases outside the gene matches: 0. CDR3 nucleotides: TGTGCCAGCAGCTTAGGACTAGCGGGGTACGAGCAGTACTTC. It translates to CASSLGLAGYEQYF.

The chain carries TRBV7-9 and TRBJ1-2; tentative D call: TRBD1 (6 bases). Per the germline V gene, CDR1 is SEHNR and CDR2 is FQNEAQ (reference sequence). Trimming took 4 bases from V and 5 from J, leaving 23 bases between them. The CDR3 has 17 amino acids. CDR3 sequence (DNA): TGTGCCAGCAGCTCACTCGACAGGAGAGAGATGGAATATGGCTACACCTTC. Amino acids: CASSSLDRREMEYGYTF.

Only one count was recorded for this clone. The chain employs TRBV7-2 and TRBJ1-2, with D perhaps matching TRBD1 (5 bases). The CDR3 length is 15 residues. Per germline, CDR1 SGHTA and CDR2 FQGNSA. The V end was cut by 1 base, the J end by 4 bases, with 13 bases between. The CDR3 loop reads CASSLDRSRAYGYTF. The CDR3 DNA is TGTGCCAGCAGCTTAGATAGAAGCAGGGCCTATGGCTACACCTTC.

The genes are TRBV28 and TRBJ1-2; TRBD1 matches at 7 bases. The CDR3 has 12 residues. Germline loops: CDR1 MDHEN, CDR2 SYDVKM. With V trimmed by 6 bases and J by 8 bases, 6 bases remained unmatched. The CDR3 DNA sequence: TGTGCCAGCAGCCCAGGGACAGAGGGCTACACCTTC. Amino acids: CASSPGTEGYTF.

This chain uses TRBV6-5 with TRBJ2-3; D not certain. With 6 bases removed from V and 0 bases from J, the gap between germline ends came to 10 bases. Germline V lookup: CDR1 MNHEY, CDR2 SVGAGI. This CDR3 comprises 14 residues. DNA of the CDR3: TGTGCCAGCAGCCTTAGTTGGAGCACAGATACGCAGTATTTT. Translation gives CASSLSWSTDTQYF.

This rearrangement joins TRBV28 to TRBJ1-1; 7 bases map to TRBD1. Germline-derived CDR1 and CDR2 are MDHEN and SYDVKM. The CDR3 runs 14 residues. V was clipped by 11 bases and J by 0 bases; unmatched bases: 9. The CDR3 DNA reads as TGTGCCGGAGGTAAACAGGGGATGAACACTGAAGCTTTCTTT. Translated: CAGGKQGMNTEAFF.

This chain joins TRBV15 and TRBJ1-1, with a tentative D call TRBD1 (6 bases). The CDR3 covers 17 residues. V was shortened by 0 bases and J by 6 bases, with 20 bases between the two germline ends. Germline V CDR1 and CDR2: LNHNV, YYDKDF (reference sequence). The CDR3 DNA sequence: TGTGCCACCAGCAGAGAGGGGGGGCAGGGCCCGGGGGCTGAAGCTTTCTTT. Protein: CATSREGGQGPGAEAFF.

This clone showed up just a few times. This rearrangement joins TRBV10-1 to TRBJ1-1; D remains ambiguous. There are 13 residues in the CDR3. The V gene lost 5 bases and the J gene lost 2 bases, with 9 bases spanning the gap. CDR1 and CDR2 from the germline V gene are WNHNN and SYGVQD (reference sequence). The CDR3 DNA is TGCGCCAGCAGTCCCCAGAAAAACACTGAAGCTTTCTTT. Amino acids: CASSPQKNTEAFF.

This clone was found once. The gene calls are TRBV14 and TRBJ2-5; D possibly corresponds to TRBD2 (5 bases). Per the germline V gene, CDR1 is SGHDN and CDR2 is FVKESK. There are 12 residues in the CDR3. V lost 1 base and J lost 11, with 11 bases in between. The CDR3 nucleotides read TGTGCCAGCAGCCAAGTGGGGTGGGAGCAGTACTTC. It encodes CASSQVGWEQYF.

The chain is built from TRBV19 and TRBJ1-5; no definite D call. CDR1 is LNHDA, CDR2 SQIVND, per germline (reference sequence). The CDR3 contains 16 residues. V lost 4 bases, J lost 4 bases, and 17 bases lay in between. The CDR3: CASSTRAGQPNQPQHF. In DNA, the CDR3 is TGTGCCAGTAGTACGCGCGCAGGCCAACCTAATCAGCCCCAGCATTTT.

This chain connects TRBV11-2 to TRBJ2-7; 7 bases fit TRBD2. The CDR3 is 14 amino acids. V shed 4 bases and J 0 bases; nucleotides not matched to a gene: 3. Germline CDR1 and CDR2: SGHAT and FQNNGV. The CDR3 DNA follows: TGTGCCAGCAGCTGGGGCGGGAGCTCCTACGAGCAGTACTTC. Its protein product is CASSWGGSSYEQYF.

This clone was seen more than once but under ten times. The chain combines TRBV5-4 with TRBJ2-7, with TRBD1 identical over 8 bases. The junction had 13 bases not matched to a gene; V was cut back by 2 bases and J by 6 bases. The CDR3 loop spans 16 amino acids. CDR1 and CDR2 (germline): SGHNT, YYREEE (reference sequence). CDR3 loop: CASSLGGGQASFEQYF. The CDR3 DNA reads TGTGCCAGCAGCTTAGGTGGGGGACAGGCGAGTTTCGAGCAGTACTTC.

This chain links TRBV19 with TRBJ1-1, with D unclear. This CDR3 region has 15 residues. Between the trimmed V and J ends, which lost 6 bases and 1 base, there was a span of 15 bases. The germline V gene has CDR1 LNHDA and CDR2 SQIVND (reference sequence). CDR3 loop: CASSLDRRENTEAFF. The CDR3, as DNA: TGTGCCAGTAGCCTAGATCGGAGGGAGAACACTGAAGCTTTCTTT.

V is TRBV25-1 and J is TRBJ1-3; possible D gene TRBD1, 5 bases. This CDR3 region has 15 residues. From germline, CDR1 is MGHDK and CDR2 SYGVNS. V lost 4 bases to trimming and J lost 1 base, with 11 bases between them. CDR3: CASSVYHRSGNTIYF. Here the CDR3 DNA reads TGTGCCAGCAGTGTTTATCACAGGTCTGGAAACACCATATATTTT.

J is TRBJ1-2 and V is TRBV4-2; the D gene is possibly TRBD1 (5 bases). This CDR3 comprises 15 residues. V was clipped by 0 bases and J by 2 bases, with 10 bases between them. Germline V gene lookup returns CDR1 LGHNA and CDR2 YNFKEQ. CDR3: CASSQELAGNYGYTF. The CDR3 DNA is TGTGCCAGCAGCCAAGAGTTGGCAGGGAACTATGGCTACACCTTC.

To note about this clone: At one end the junction does not follow the germline gene, possibly because of a read error. The rearrangement joins TRBV7-2 to TRBJ1-6; 8 nucleotides match TRBD1. The CDR3 is 14 amino acids. The germline CDR1 and CDR2 sequences are SGHTA and FQGNSA. DNA for the CDR3: TGTGCCAGCAGCTTACAGGGGGCGGAATCACCCCTCTACTTT. Its protein is CASSLQGAESPLYF.

J is TRBJ1-2 and V is TRBV15; 10 positions agree with TRBD1. V was pared by 1 base and J by 2 bases, with 4 bases of the junction left unmatched. CDR3 size: 16 residues. CDR1 and CDR2 (germline): LNHNV, YYDKDF (reference sequence). Written as DNA, the CDR3 is TGTGCCACCAGCAGAGTTAGGGGACAGGGGAACTATGGCTACACCTTC. It translates to CATSRVRGQGNYGYTF.

This chain uses TRBV18 with TRBJ1-1; 8 nucleotides match TRBD1. This CDR3 is 13 amino acids long. The V segment lost 6 bases and the J segment 5 bases; nucleotides outside the gene matches: 5. Germline V gene lookup returns CDR1 KGHSH and CDR2 LQKENI. The CDR3 nucleotides read TGTGCCAGCTCGGGCGACAGGGGTACTGAAGCTTTCTTT. Amino acid sequence: CASSGDRGTEAFF.